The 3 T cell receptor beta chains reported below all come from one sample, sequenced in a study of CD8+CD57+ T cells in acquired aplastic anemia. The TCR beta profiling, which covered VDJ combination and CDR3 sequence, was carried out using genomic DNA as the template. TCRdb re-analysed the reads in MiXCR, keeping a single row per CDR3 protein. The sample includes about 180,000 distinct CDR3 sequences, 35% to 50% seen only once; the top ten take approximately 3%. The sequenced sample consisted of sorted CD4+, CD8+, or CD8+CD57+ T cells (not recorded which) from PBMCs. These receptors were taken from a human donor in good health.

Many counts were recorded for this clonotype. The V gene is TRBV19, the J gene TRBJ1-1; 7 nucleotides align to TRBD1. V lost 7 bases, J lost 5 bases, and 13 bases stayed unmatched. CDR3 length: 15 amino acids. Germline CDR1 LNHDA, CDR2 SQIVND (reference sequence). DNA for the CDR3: TGTGCCAGTACCAGAACCGACAGGGTTCGGACTGAAGCTTTCTTT. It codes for CASTRTDRVRTEAFF.

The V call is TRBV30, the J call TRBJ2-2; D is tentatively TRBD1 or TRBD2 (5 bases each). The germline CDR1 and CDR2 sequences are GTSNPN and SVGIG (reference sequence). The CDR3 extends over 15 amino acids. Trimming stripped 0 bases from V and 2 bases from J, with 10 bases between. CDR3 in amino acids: CAWSVRGDNTGELFF. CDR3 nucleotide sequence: TGTGCCTGGAGTGTTAGAGGGGATAACACCGGGGAGCTGTTTTTT.

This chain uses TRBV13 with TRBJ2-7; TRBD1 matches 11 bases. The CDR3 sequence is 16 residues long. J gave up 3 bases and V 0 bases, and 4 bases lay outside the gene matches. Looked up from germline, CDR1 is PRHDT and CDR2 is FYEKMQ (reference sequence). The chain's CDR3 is CASSLGGGTGGYEQYF. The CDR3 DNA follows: TGTGCCAGCAGCTTAGGAGGCGGGACAGGGGGCTACGAGCAGTACTTC.